This T cell receptor (beta chain) was documented in a study of spatial heterogeneity in lung cancer. This clonotype was counted at least ten times. TCRdb reprocessed the 5' RACE reads via MiXCR and lists one record per CDR3 protein. In the table there are around 890 distinct CDR3 sequences, 10% to 15% of which are singletons. After removal of 6 bases from V and 1 base from J, the junction contained 10 bases not matched to a gene. CDR1 and CDR2 from the germline V gene are MNHNY and SVGAGI (reference sequence). This CDR3 contains 16 residues. Time point given: sample taken at primary tumor resection. Patients with untreated early-stage non-small cell lung cancer, numbering around 71, were the donors.

The sequence was collected from a male donor with early-stage non-small cell lung cancer. Sequencing was performed on PBMCs, taken at surgery. The gene calls are TRBV6-6 and TRBJ2-5, with 8 bases that match TRBD1. The CDR3 loop reads CASRTGQVPFQETQYF. The CDR3 DNA is TGTGCCAGCAGGACGGGACAGGTCCCCTTCCAAGAGACCCAGTACTTC.